These T cell receptor beta chains were read from a single sample in a study of cytomegalovirus exposure and HLA in healthy donors. The data were produced by immunoSEQ multiplex PCR, yet TCRdb's version contains in-frame clones alone and is incomplete. The table records approximately 200,000 clones, 79% of them present only once. Sequencing input: PBMCs. Receptor source: a girl aged 10 to 17 in good health and CMV-seropositive. Each CDR3 is given with its conserved first and last residue. The D gene is left open where the match is weak. A clone size is listed for some rows: how often the clone was seen (once, few, many), or a class if it is expanded.

>TRBD1|TRBJ1-3|NA|TRBV9
TGTGCCAGCAGCTCAACCTCACAGGGGAAATCTGGAAACACCATATATTTT
CASSSTSQGKSGNTIYF
>TRBD1|TRBJ1-3|NA|TRBV4-2
TGTGCCAGCAGCATAACGGACAGGGGAGAAAACACCATATATTTT
CASSITDRGENTIYF
>NA|TRBJ1-1|NA|TRBV4-1
TGCGCCAGCAGCCGCCATAGTGAGCTGAACACTGAAGCTTTCTTT
CASSRHSELNTEAFF
>TRBD1|TRBJ2-7|NA|TRBV11-3
TGTGCCAGCAGCCTCGGACAGGGGGCGTCCGACGAGCAGTACTTC
CASSLGQGASDEQYF
>NA|TRBJ1-2|NA|TRBV9
TGTGCCAGCAGCGTACAGGGTAACTATGGCTACACCTTC
CASSVQGNYGYTF
>NA|TRBJ2-7|NA|TRBV19
TGTGCCAGTAGTATATTGAACAGTTACGAGCAGTACTTC
CASSILNSYEQYF
>TRBD2|TRBJ2-7|NA|TRBV29-1
TGCAGCGTTCTGGGGGGGACTGAATCCTACGAGCAGTACTTC
CSVLGGTESYEQYF
>NA|TRBJ2-3|NA|TRBV11-3
TGTGCCAGCAGCTTAAAGAGCGGCGGGGGCGTCACAGATACGCAGTATTTT
CASSLKSGGGVTDTQYF
>TRBD2|TRBJ2-1|once|TRBV4-2
TGTGCCAGCAGCCAAAGGGGTCGGGGGGACTACAATGAGCAGTTCTTC
CASSQRGRGDYNEQFF
>NA|TRBJ1-3|NA|TRBV6-6
TGTGCCAGCAGCCGACGGGACTCTCTCTCTGGAAACACCATATATTTT
CASSRRDSLSGNTIYF
>NA|TRBJ1-2|NA|TRBV4-3
TGCGCCAGCAGCCAAGTAATGGAGGGGTCCTATGGCTACACCTTC
CASSQVMEGSYGYTF
>NA|TRBJ1-1|NA|TRBV27
TGTGCCGGCAGCCGCGAAACAGAGAACACTGAAGCTTTCTTT
CAGSRETENTEAFF
>TRBD1|TRBJ1-2|NA|TRBV25-1
TGTGCCAGCAGAGGACAGGGGGCAAACTATGGCTACACCTTC
CASRGQGANYGYTF
>NA|TRBJ1-6|NA|TRBV6-5
TGTGCCAGCAGCCCCGCAGGGAACGGGTCACCCCTCCACTTT
CASSPAGNGSPLHF
>NA|TRBJ2-5|NA|TRBV11-2
TGTGCCAGCAGCTTCGAGGTTTGGTCTCTCCAAGAGACCCAGTACTTC
CASSFEVWSLQETQYF
>TRBD1|TRBJ2-3|NA|TRBV19
TGTGCCAGTAGTATAGGGGGACAGGGGTGGTCAGATACGCAGTATTTT
CASSIGGQGWSDTQYF
>TRBD1|TRBJ2-2|NA|TRBV18
TGTGCCAGCTCACCAACGGCAGGGGGCACCGGGGAGCTGTTTTTT
CASSPTAGGTGELFF
>NA|TRBJ1-6|NA|TRBV11-2
TGTGCCAGCAGCTCGGAGGCTAATTCACCCCTCCACTTT
CASSSEANSPLHF
>TRBD2|TRBJ2-5|NA|TRBV7-2
TGTGCCAGCAGCTTAGGCCCGCGGGCTAGCGGGGGGCAGGGGGAGACCCAGTACTTC
CASSLGPRASGGQGETQYF
>NA|TRBJ2-1|few|TRBV5-1
TGCGCCAGCAGCTTGGATCAGGCTCACAATGAGCAGTTCTTC
CASSLDQAHNEQFF
>TRBD1|TRBJ1-2|NA|TRBV19
TGTGCCAGTAGTCCGGGACAGGGTGGTAACTATGGCTACACCTTC
CASSPGQGGNYGYTF
>NA|TRBJ1-2|NA|TRBV5-4
TGTGCCAGCAGCTTGGGATTACCAGGCCACTATGGCTACACCTTC
CASSLGLPGHYGYTF
>TRBD1|TRBJ1-4|NA|TRBV6-1
TGTGCCAGCAGCCCGACAGGGCGACGCGAAAAACTGTTTTTT
CASSPTGRREKLFF
>NA|TRBJ1-4|NA|TRBV27
TGTGCCAGCAGTTTATTCCTCGGTGAAAAACTGTTTTTT
CASSLFLGEKLFF
>NA|TRBJ1-3|NA|TRBV30
TGTGCCTGGGGCTTCTCTGGAAACACCATATATTTT
CAWGFSGNTIYF
>TRBD2|TRBJ2-7|NA|TRBV25-1
TGTGCCAGCAGCCACAGCGGGGGGCGCGGGATCGAGCAGTACTTC
CASSHSGGRGIEQYF
>NA|TRBJ1-2|NA|TRBV19
TGTGCCAGTAGTGATCAACAGGGAAGGTATGGCTACACCTTC
CASSDQQGRYGYTF
>NA|TRBJ2-5|NA|TRBV11-3
TGTGCCAGCAGCCAGTTCACTGGGGCTTGGGAGACCCAGTACTTC
CASSQFTGAWETQYF
>TRBD2|TRBJ2-7|NA|TRBV7-8
TGTGCCAGCAGCCCCGGGACTAGCCCCGAGCAGTACTTC
CASSPGTSPEQYF
>NA|TRBJ1-4|NA|TRBV7-9
TGTGCCAGCAGCAAGGGACCGGGGGTACTGTTTTTT
CASSKGPGVLFF
>NA|TRBJ1-2|NA|TRBV11-2
TGTGCCAGCAGCTTAGAAGTGGGCGGAGGCCTTGGCTACACCTTC
CASSLEVGGGLGYTF
>NA|TRBJ2-5|NA|TRBV25-1
TGTGCCAGCAGTTTAAAAGAGACCCAGTACTTC
CASSLKETQYF
>TRBD2|TRBJ2-7|NA|TRBV5-1
TGCGCCAGCAGCCCTACCAAGACTAGCGGGGGGCAGACCTACGAGCAGTACTTC
CASSPTKTSGGQTYEQYF
>TRBD1|TRBJ2-7|few|TRBV2
TGTGCCAGCACCACAGACAGGGCCTCCTACGAGCAGTACTTC
CASTTDRASYEQYF
>TRBD1|TRBJ2-7|NA|TRBV2
TGTGCCAGCAGTAGCTCCGGGACAGGGGGCTTCTACGAGCAGTACTTC
CASSSSGTGGFYEQYF
>NA|TRBJ1-5|NA|TRBV29-1
TGCAGCGTTGTACCAGGCCTCAATCAGCCCCAGCATTTT
CSVVPGLNQPQHF
>TRBD1|TRBJ2-2|NA|TRBV9
TGTGCCAGCAGCGACCGCATCAAGGGGCAGGGGGCGGCCGGGGAGCTGTTTTTT
CASSDRIKGQGAAGELFF
>TRBD2|TRBJ2-1|NA|TRBV4-3
TGCGCCAGCAGCCAAGGAGGCGGGGGATTTGAGCAGTTCTTC
CASSQGGGGFEQFF
>TRBD2|TRBJ2-1|once|TRBV27
TGTGCCACCGCGGGGGGGATCTCCAATGAGCAGTTCTTC
CATAGGISNEQFF
>NA|TRBJ1-1|once|TRBV5-1
TGCGCCAGCAGCTTGGCCGGGGTCACTGAAGCTTTCTTT
CASSLAGVTEAFF
>NA|TRBJ2-7|once|TRBV5-1
TGCGCCAGCAGCTTGGTGGGCACCTCCTACGAGCAGTACTTC
CASSLVGTSYEQYF
>TRBD2|TRBJ2-3|NA|TRBV27
TGTGCCAGCAGTTACACCCCGTTTAGCGGGGGTTATACGCAGTATTTT
CASSYTPFSGGYTQYF
>TRBD1|TRBJ2-3|NA|TRBV6-1
TGTGCCAGCAGTGAGCGGGACAGGGTCACAGATACGCAGTATTTT
CASSERDRVTDTQYF
>TRBD2|TRBJ2-3|NA|TRBV27
TGTGCCAGCAGTACGACCCCTAGACTAGCGGGAGGCACAGATACGCAGTATTTT
CASSTTPRLAGGTDTQYF
>NA|TRBJ2-5|NA|TRBV7-8
TGTGCCAGCAGCTTAGCCGAGGTCCAAGAGACCCAGTACTTC
CASSLAEVQETQYF
>TRBD1|TRBJ1-6|NA|TRBV30
TGTGCCTGGAGTGAAGGGGGCACTTCACCCCTCCACTTT
CAWSEGGTSPLHF
>NA|TRBJ2-3|NA|TRBV11-3
TGTGCCAGCAGCTCCCCAGGGTCCACAGATACGCAGTATTTT
CASSSPGSTDTQYF